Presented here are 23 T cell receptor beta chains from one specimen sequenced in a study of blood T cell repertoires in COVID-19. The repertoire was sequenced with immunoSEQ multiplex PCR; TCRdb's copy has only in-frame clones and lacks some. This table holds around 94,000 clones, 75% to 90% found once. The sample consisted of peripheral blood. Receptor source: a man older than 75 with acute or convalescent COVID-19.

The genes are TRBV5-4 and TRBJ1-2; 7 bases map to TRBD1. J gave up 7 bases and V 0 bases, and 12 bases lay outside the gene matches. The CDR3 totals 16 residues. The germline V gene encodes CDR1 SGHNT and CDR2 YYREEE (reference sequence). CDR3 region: CASSLGRQGTLGGYTF. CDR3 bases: TGTGCCAGCAGCTTGGGACGACAGGGTACGCTGGGTGGCTACACCTTC.

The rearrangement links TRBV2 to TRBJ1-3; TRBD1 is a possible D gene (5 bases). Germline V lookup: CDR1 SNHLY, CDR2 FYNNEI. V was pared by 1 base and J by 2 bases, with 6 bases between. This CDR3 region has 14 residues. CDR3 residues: CASSEDRTGNTIYF. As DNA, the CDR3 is TGTGCCAGCAGTGAAGACAGGACTGGAAACACCATATATTTT. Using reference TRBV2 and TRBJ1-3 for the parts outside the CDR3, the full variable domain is EPEVTQTPSHQVTQMGQEVILRCVPISNHLYFYWYRQILGQKVEFLVSFYNNEISEKSEIFDDQFSVERPDGSNFTLKIRSTKLEDSAMYFCASSEDRTGNTIYFGEGSWLTVV.

Here the CDR3 DNA reads TGTGCCACCAGCAGAGGGGGACAGTTAGGCTACACCTTC. Its protein product is CATSRGGQLGYTF. V is TRBV15 and J is TRBJ1-2; 7 nucleotides align to TRBD1. V dropped 1 base and J dropped 8; count of bases not matched to a gene: 4. Per the germline V gene, CDR1 is LNHNV and CDR2 is YYDKDF (reference sequence). This CDR3 has 13 amino acids. Drawing the rest from reference TRBV15 and TRBJ1-2, the complete variable domain is DAMVIQNPRYQVTQFGKPVTLSCSQTLNHNVMYWYQQKSSQAPKLLFHYYDKDFNNEADTPDNFQSRRPNTSFCFLDIRSPGLGDTAMYLCATSRGGQLGYTFGSGTRLTVV.

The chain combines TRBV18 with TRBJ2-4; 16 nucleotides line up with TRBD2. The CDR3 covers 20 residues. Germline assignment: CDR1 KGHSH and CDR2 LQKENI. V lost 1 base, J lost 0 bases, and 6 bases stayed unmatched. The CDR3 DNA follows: TGTGCCAGCTCACCACTGGGACTAGCGGGAGGGCCGACAGCCAAAAACATTCAGTACTTC. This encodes CASSPLGLAGGPTAKNIQYF.

This CDR3 is CASSQGQGAGEQFF. For the CDR3, the DNA is TGTGCCAGCAGCCAGGGACAGGGGGCAGGTGAGCAGTTCTTC. The chain recombines TRBV7-2 with TRBJ2-1; 12 bases align to TRBD1. V shed 5 bases and J 9 bases; nucleotides not matched to a gene: 5. Germline values: CDR1 SGHTA, CDR2 FQGNSA. The length of the CDR3 is 14 residues.

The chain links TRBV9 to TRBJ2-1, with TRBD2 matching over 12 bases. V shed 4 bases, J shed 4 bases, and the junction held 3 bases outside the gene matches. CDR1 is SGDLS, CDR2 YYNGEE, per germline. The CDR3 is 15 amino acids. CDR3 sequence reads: CASSTTSGRYNEQFF. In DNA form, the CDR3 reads TGTGCCAGCAGCACCACTAGCGGGAGGTACAATGAGCAGTTCTTC.

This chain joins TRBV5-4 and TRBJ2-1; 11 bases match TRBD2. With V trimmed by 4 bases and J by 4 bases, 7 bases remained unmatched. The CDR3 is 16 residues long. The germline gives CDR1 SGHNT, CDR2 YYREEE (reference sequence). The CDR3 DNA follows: TGTGCCAGCAGCCCCGGGACTAGCGGACCTTACAATGAGCAGTTCTTC. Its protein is CASSPGTSGPYNEQFF. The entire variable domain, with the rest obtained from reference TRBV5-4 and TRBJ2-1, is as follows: ETGVTQSPTHLIKTRGQQVTLRCSSQSGHNTVSWYQQALGQGPQFIFQYYREEENGRGNFPPRFSGLQFPNYSSELNVNALELDDSALYLCASSPGTSGPYNEQFFGPGTRLTVL.

The CDR3 DNA is TGTGCCAGCTCACCCCGGGAGCCAGATACGCAGTATTTT. As protein: CASSPREPDTQYF. V and J are TRBV18 and TRBJ2-3, with D maybe TRBD2 (6 bases). Germline CDR1 KGHSH, CDR2 LQKENI. CDR3 size: 13 residues. Trimming took off 3 bases at V and 4 bases at J, with 8 bases between the two ends. The whole variable domain, filled in from reference TRBV18 and TRBJ2-3, reads NAGVMQNPRHLVRRRGQEARLRCSPMKGHSHVYWYRQLPEEGLKFMVYLQKENIIDESGMPKERFSAEFPKEGPSILRIQQVVRGDSAAYFCASSPREPDTQYFGPGTRLTVL.

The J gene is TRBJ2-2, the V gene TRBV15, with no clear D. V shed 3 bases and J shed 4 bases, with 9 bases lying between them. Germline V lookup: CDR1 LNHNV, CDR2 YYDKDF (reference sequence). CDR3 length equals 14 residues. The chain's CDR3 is CATSRGPGTGELFF. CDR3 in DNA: TGTGCCACCAGCAGGGGTCCGGGCACCGGGGAGCTGTTTTTT.

The CDR3 reads CASSYSGVSGANVLTF. The CDR3 DNA sequence: TGTGCCAGCAGTTACTCAGGGGTCTCTGGGGCCAACGTCCTGACTTTC. The chain is built from TRBV6-5 and TRBJ2-6, with D possibly TRBD1 on 5 matching bases. Deletions cut 0 bases from V and 0 bases from J, with 6 bases between. The CDR3 is 16 amino acids. From germline, CDR1 is MNHEY and CDR2 SVGAGI.

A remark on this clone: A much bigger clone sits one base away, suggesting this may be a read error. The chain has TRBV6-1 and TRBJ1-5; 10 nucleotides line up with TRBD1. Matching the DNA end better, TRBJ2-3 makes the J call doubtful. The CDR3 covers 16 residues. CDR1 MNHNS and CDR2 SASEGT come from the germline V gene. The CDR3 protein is CASSERTGGGNQPQYF. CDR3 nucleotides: TGTGCCAGCAGTGAACGGACAGGGGGAGGAAATCAGCCCCAGTATTTT.

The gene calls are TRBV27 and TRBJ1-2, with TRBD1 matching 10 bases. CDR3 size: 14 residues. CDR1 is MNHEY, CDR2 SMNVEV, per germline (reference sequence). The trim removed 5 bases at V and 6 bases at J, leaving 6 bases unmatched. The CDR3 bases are TGTGCCAGCAGTCGGGGACAGGGGACGAATGGCTACACCTTC. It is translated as CASSRGQGTNGYTF.

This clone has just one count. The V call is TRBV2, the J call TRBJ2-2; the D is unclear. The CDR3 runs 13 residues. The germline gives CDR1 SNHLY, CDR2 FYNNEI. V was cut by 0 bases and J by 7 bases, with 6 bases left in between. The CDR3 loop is CASSEARGGELFF. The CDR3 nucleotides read TGTGCCAGCAGTGAAGCCCGAGGCGGGGAGCTGTTTTTT.

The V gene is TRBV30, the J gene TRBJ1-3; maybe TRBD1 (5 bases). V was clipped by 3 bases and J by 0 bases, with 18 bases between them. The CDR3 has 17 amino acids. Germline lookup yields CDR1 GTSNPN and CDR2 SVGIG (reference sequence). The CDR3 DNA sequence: TGTGCCTGGAGACCACCGGGACTCCCACTCTCTGGAAACACCATATATTTT. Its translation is CAWRPPGLPLSGNTIYF.

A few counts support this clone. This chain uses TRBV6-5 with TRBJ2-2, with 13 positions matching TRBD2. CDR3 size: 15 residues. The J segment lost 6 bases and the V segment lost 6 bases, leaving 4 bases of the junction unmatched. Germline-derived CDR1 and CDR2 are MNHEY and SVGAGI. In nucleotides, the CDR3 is TGTGCCAGCAGACGACTAGCGGGAGGTTCCGGGGAGCTGTTTTTT. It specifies CASRRLAGGSGELFF.

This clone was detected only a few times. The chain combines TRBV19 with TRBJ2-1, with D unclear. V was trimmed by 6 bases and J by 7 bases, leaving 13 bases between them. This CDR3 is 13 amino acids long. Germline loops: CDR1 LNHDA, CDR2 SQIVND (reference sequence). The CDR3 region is CASRPLSANEQFF. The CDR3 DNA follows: TGTGCCAGTAGACCTCTCTCAGCGAATGAGCAGTTCTTC.

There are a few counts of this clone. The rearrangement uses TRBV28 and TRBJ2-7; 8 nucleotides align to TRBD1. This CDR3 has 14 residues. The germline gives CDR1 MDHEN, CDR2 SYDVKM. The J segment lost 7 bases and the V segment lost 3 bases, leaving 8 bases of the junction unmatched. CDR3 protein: CASSLGQGAGEQYF. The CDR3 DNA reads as TGTGCCAGCAGTTTGGGGCAGGGGGCGGGGGAGCAGTACTTC.

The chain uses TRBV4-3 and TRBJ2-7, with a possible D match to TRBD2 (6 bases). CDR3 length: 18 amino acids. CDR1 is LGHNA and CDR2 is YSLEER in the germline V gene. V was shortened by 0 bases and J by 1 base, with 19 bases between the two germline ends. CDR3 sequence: CASSQDRAGWQGSYEQYF. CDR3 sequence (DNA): TGCGCCAGCAGCCAAGATAGGGCGGGGTGGCAGGGTTCCTACGAGCAGTACTTC.

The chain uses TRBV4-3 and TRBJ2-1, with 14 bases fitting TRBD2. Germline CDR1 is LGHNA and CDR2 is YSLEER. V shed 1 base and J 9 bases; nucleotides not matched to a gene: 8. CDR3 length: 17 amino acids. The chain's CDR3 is CASSQGAPTSGRVEQFF. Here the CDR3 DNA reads TGCGCCAGCAGCCAAGGCGCTCCGACTAGCGGGAGGGTTGAGCAGTTCTTC.

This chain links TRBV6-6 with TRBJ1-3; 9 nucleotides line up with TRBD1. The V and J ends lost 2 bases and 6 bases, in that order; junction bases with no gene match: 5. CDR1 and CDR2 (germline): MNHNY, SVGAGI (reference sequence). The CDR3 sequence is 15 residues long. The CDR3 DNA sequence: TGTGCCAGCAGTTACGGGGGACAGGGAACAAACACCATATATTTT. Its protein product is CASSYGGQGTNTIYF.

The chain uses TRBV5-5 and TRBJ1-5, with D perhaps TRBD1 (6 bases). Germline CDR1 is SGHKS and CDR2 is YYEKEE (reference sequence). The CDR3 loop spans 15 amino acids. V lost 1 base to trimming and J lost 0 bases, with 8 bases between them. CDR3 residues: CASSLTGPSNQPQHF. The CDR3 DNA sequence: TGTGCCAGCAGCTTGACAGGGCCTAGCAATCAGCCCCAGCATTTT.

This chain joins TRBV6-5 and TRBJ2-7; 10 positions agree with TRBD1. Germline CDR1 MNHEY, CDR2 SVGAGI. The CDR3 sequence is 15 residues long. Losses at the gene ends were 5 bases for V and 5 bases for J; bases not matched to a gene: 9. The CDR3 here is CASSLAGQGWNEQYF. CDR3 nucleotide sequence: TGTGCCAGCAGTCTTGCGGGACAGGGGTGGAACGAGCAGTACTTC.

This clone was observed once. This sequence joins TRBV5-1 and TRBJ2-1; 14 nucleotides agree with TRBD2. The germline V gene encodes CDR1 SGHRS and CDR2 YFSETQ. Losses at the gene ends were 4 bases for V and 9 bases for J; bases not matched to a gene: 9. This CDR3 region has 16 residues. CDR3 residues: CASSRGAGTSGSEQFF. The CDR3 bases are TGCGCCAGCAGCCGGGGGGCCGGGACTAGCGGGAGTGAGCAGTTCTTC.